One T cell receptor beta chain is described in this entry. The data stem from a study of Ad26.COV2.S vaccination and SARS-CoV-2 variants. Treatment indicated: some 20 received Ad26.COV2.S at low or high dose, single or two shots; roughly 5 received placebo; per-sample allocation not given. Samples were taken on day 63 after the first vaccine or placebo injection. TCRdb's table, derived via immunoSEQ multiplex PCR, lists solely in-frame clones and lacks some. The top ten clones hold less than 2% of a sample with about 320,000 clones, roughly 84% of them seen once. Deletions cut 6 bases from V and 4 bases from J, with 15 bases between. The CDR3 is 14 amino acids. The germline V gene has CDR1 KGHSH and CDR2 LQKENI.

The rearrangement links TRBV18 to TRBJ2-5, with a possible D match to TRBD2 (6 bases). The sequences come from peripheral blood, collected in a trial of Ad26.COV2.S vaccine versus placebo. The TCR sequence derives from a person aged 18-60 years who received the Ad26.COV2.S COVID-19 vaccine or a placebo. The CDR3 bases are TGTGCCAGCTCGGGAGAGGGAGGTCGAGAGACCCAGTACTTC. This encodes CASSGEGGRETQYF.